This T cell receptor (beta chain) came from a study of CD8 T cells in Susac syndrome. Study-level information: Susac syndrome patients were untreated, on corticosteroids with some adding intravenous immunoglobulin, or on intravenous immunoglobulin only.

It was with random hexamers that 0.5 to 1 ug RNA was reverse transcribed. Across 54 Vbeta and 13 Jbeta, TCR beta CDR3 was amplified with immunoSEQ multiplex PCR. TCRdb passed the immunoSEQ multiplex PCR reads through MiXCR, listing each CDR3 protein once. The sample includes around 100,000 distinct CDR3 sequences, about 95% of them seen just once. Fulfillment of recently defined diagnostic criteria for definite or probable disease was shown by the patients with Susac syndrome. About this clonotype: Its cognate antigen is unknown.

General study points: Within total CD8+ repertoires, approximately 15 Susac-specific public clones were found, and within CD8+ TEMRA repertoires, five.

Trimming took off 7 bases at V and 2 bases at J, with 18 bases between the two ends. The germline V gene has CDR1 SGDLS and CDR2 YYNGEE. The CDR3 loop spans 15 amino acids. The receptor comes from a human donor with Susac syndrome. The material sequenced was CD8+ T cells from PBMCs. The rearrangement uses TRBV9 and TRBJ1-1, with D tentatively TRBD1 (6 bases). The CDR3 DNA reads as TGTGCCAGCTCGGGCAGGGGAAACCCCAACACTGAAGCTTTCTTT. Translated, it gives CASSGRGNPNTEAFF.